These 21 T cell receptor beta chains were sequenced from one sample in a study of cytomegalovirus exposure and HLA in healthy donors (dated by TCRdb to 2016 to 2017). Library method: the immunoSEQ multiplex PCR assay. Sourced from immuneACCESS, this table was stored by TCRdb with only in-frame sequences that have V and J called. A share of the clones is absent; for the studies checked, an unresolved V gene accounts for under half, and the remainder has no known explanation. The sample has over 90,000 clones on record, around 96% of them singletons. The ten top clones hold 0.89% of the sample. The sequencing sample was made of PBMCs. The receptor source for this set is a woman between 18 and 30 years old in good health and CMV-seronegative.

The chain uses TRBV7-9 and TRBJ1-1, with D uncertain. The CDR3 length is 18 residues. The V gene's germline CDR1 is SEHNR and CDR2 FQNEAQ (reference sequence). V lost 7 bases to trimming and J lost 0 bases, with 24 bases between them. CDR3 in amino acids: CASTPPVVSTGVNTEAFF. CDR3 bases: TGTGCCAGCACCCCCCCCGTGGTATCAACCGGGGTGAACACTGAAGCTTTCTTT.

This chain joins TRBV7-2 and TRBJ1-2, with unresolved D. V dropped 4 bases and J dropped 8 bases, with 11 bases sitting between them. The CDR3 covers 12 residues. The germline V gene has CDR1 SGHTA and CDR2 FQGNSA. CDR3 nucleotides: TGTGCCAGCAGCTATTTTCCGAGGGGCTACACCTTC. Its translation is CASSYFPRGYTF.

The CDR3 loop reads CASRSGTGGTEAFF. As DNA, the CDR3 is TGTGCCAGCAGATCCGGGACAGGGGGAACTGAAGCTTTCTTT. V usage is TRBV6-1 and J usage is TRBJ1-1; 11 positions match TRBD1. The V gene's germline CDR1 is MNHNS and CDR2 SASEGT. The CDR3 has 14 amino acids. Trimming at V came to 6 bases and at J to 5 bases, leaving 5 bases not matched to a gene.

This clone was detected only once. V usage is TRBV27 and J usage is TRBJ2-7; TRBD1 matches at 7 bases. Trimming removed 5 bases from V and 3 bases from J; junction bases left unmatched: 7. The germline V gene encodes CDR1 MNHEY and CDR2 SMNVEV (reference sequence). The CDR3 loop spans 14 amino acids. The CDR3 nucleotides read TGTGCCAGCAGTCCAGGGACAGCGCACTACGAGCAGTACTTC. This gives the protein CASSPGTAHYEQYF.

The V call is TRBV6-5, the J call TRBJ1-2; D possibly corresponds to TRBD1 (6 bases). V lost 1 base, J lost 8 bases, and 11 bases lay in between. Germline loops: CDR1 MNHEY, CDR2 SVGAGI. The CDR3 consists of 13 residues. CDR3 amino acids: CASSYLGAPGYTF. In DNA form, the CDR3 reads TGTGCCAGCAGTTACTTGGGGGCGCCCGGCTACACCTTC.

This chain uses TRBV5-1 with TRBJ1-2; D uncertain. CDR1 is SGHRS and CDR2 is YFSETQ in the germline V gene. CDR3 length: 14 residues. Between the trimmed V and J ends, which lost 4 bases and 4 bases, there was a span of 14 bases. The DNA of the CDR3 is TGCGCCAGCAGCGCATCGGACGGGATCTATGGCTACACCTTC. This gives the protein CASSASDGIYGYTF.

The gene calls are TRBV7-9 and TRBJ2-5; 10 nucleotides line up with TRBD2. This CDR3 is 17 amino acids long. Trimming at V came to 0 bases and at J to 5 bases, leaving 9 bases not matched to a gene. The V gene's germline CDR1 is SEHNR and CDR2 FQNEAQ (reference sequence). The CDR3 region is CASSLARLAGVGETQYF. Here the CDR3 DNA reads TGTGCCAGCAGCTTAGCTCGGCTAGCGGGAGTCGGGGAGACCCAGTACTTC.

The V gene is TRBV27, the J gene TRBJ1-1; 7 nucleotides agree with TRBD1. CDR1 and CDR2 from the germline V gene are MNHEY and SMNVEV (reference sequence). J was trimmed by 3 bases and V by 3 bases; bases with no gene match: 7. The CDR3 runs to 15 residues. CDR3 DNA: TGTGCCAGCAGTTTTTCAGTCACAGGGGACACTGAAGCTTTCTTT. Amino acids: CASSFSVTGDTEAFF.

The CDR3 region is CASSGGGFYGYTF. CDR3 coding DNA: TGTGCCAGCAGTGGAGGCGGGTTCTATGGCTACACCTTC. This chain connects TRBV6-1 to TRBJ1-2; D uncertain. Trimming pared 4 bases from V and 4 bases from J, leaving 10 bases between. Germline loops: CDR1 MNHNS, CDR2 SASEGT. The CDR3 spans 13 residues.

V usage is TRBV28 and J usage is TRBJ1-1; D is perhaps TRBD1 (5 bases). Germline values: CDR1 MDHEN, CDR2 SYDVKM. The CDR3 contains 13 residues. Deletions cut 3 bases from V and 2 bases from J, with 7 bases between. The CDR3 protein is CASSLGGNTEAFF. The DNA for the CDR3 is TGTGCCAGCAGTTTGGGGGGAAACACTGAAGCTTTCTTT.

The V and J genes are TRBV5-1 and TRBJ2-6, with 9 bases fitting TRBD1. Germline V gene lookup returns CDR1 SGHRS and CDR2 YFSETQ. CDR3 length equals 18 residues. V was pared by 2 bases and J by 0 bases, with 6 bases of the junction left unmatched. CDR3 coding DNA: TGCGCCAGCAGCTTTTGGGGACAGGGACCCTCTGGGGCCAACGTCCTGACTTTC. As protein: CASSFWGQGPSGANVLTF. Looking up the rest from reference TRBV5-1 and TRBJ2-6 gives the full variable domain: KAGVTQTPRYLIKTRGQQVTLSCSPISGHRSVSWYQQTPGQGLQFLFEYFSETQRNKGNFPGRFSGRQFSNSRSEMNVSTLELGDSALYLCASSFWGQGPSGANVLTFGAGSRLTVL.

The chain recombines TRBV5-5 with TRBJ2-7; 9 bases align to TRBD2. From germline, CDR1 is SGHKS and CDR2 YYEKEE (reference sequence). CDR3 length: 16 residues. With 0 bases clipped from V and 0 bases from J, the junction kept 4 bases outside the gene matches. The CDR3 spells CASSLEASGISYEQYF. The CDR3 nucleotides are TGTGCCAGCAGCTTGGAGGCTAGCGGGATCTCCTACGAGCAGTACTTC.

The J gene is TRBJ1-5, the V gene TRBV27; 7 nucleotides line up with TRBD1. Germline V gene data show CDR1 as MNHEY and CDR2 as SMNVEV (reference sequence). This CDR3 is 17 amino acids long. With V trimmed by 6 bases and J by 0 bases, 11 bases remained unmatched. The CDR3 region has the DNA TGTGCCAGCAGAACGGGGACAGAAAACTATAGCAATCAGCCCCAGCATTTT. This sequence encodes CASRTGTENYSNQPQHF.

This chain joins TRBV15 and TRBJ1-2; 7 bases agree with TRBD1. The length of the CDR3 is 19 residues. Germline V lookup: CDR1 LNHNV, CDR2 YYDKDF (reference sequence). V was clipped by 0 bases and J by 5 bases; unmatched bases: 18. The CDR3 here is CATSRDFIGGQYQKYGYTF. Here the CDR3 DNA reads TGTGCCACCAGCAGAGACTTTATAGGGGGCCAATATCAGAAGTATGGCTACACCTTC.

CDR3 loop: CASRFSGEETQYF. The CDR3 coding sequence is TGTGCCAGCAGGTTTAGCGGTGAAGAGACCCAGTACTTC. V usage is TRBV6-1 and J usage is TRBJ2-5; maybe TRBD2 (6 bases). CDR1 is MNHNS and CDR2 is SASEGT in the germline V gene. The V gene lost 6 bases and the J gene lost 3 bases, with 11 bases spanning the gap. The CDR3 is 13 amino acids.

The chain joins TRBV4-2 to TRBJ1-3; D possibly corresponds to TRBD1 (5 bases). Between the trimmed V and J ends, which lost 1 base and 2 bases, there was a span of 9 bases. The CDR3 covers 15 residues. Per the germline V gene, CDR1 is LGHNA and CDR2 is YNFKEQ. DNA of the CDR3: TGTGCCAGCAGCCAAGCTCAGGGAACTGGAAACACCATATATTTT. It encodes CASSQAQGTGNTIYF.

This rearrangement joins TRBV10-3 to TRBJ1-1, with TRBD1 matching 9 bases. The J segment lost 0 bases and the V segment lost 8 bases, leaving 16 bases of the junction unmatched. The CDR3 length is 18 residues. In germline, CDR1 is ENHRY, CDR2 SYGVKD. CDR3 DNA: TGTGCCATCCGAAACCAACAGGGGGCAGGAAGCATGAACACTGAAGCTTTCTTT. It encodes CAIRNQQGAGSMNTEAFF.

The chain's CDR3 is CASSYAGGRDTQYF. CDR3 sequence (DNA): TGTGCCAGCAGTTACGCGGGGGGGCGAGATACGCAGTATTTT. This chain joins TRBV6-5 and TRBJ2-3; 9 bases map to TRBD2. CDR3 length equals 14 residues. Looked up from germline, CDR1 is MNHEY and CDR2 is SVGAGI. Trimming at V came to 2 bases and at J to 5 bases, leaving 2 bases not matched to a gene.

The chain recombines TRBV21-1 with TRBJ1-2; TRBD1, the D gene given by the table, was not confirmed from the DNA. TRBV21-1 corresponds to a pseudogene. The CDR3 is 17 residues long. The CDR3 coding sequence is TGTGCCAGCAGCAAGGGGTCACAGGGGGGACTCAACTATGGCTACACCTTC. Translating gives CASSKGSQGGLNYGYTF.

The chain uses TRBV5-4 and TRBJ2-7; 7 bases fit TRBD1. The CDR3 sequence is 16 residues long. Germline V lookup: CDR1 SGHNT, CDR2 YYREEE (reference sequence). V was pared by 4 bases and J by 2 bases, with 12 bases of the junction left unmatched. The CDR3 loop reads CASSVRALDRAYEQYF. The CDR3 region has the DNA TGTGCCAGCAGCGTCCGGGCGCTAGACAGGGCCTACGAGCAGTACTTC.

This rearrangement joins TRBV7-2 to TRBJ2-7, with 7 positions matching TRBD2. This CDR3 is 14 amino acids long. The germline CDR1 and CDR2 sequences are SGHTA and FQGNSA. V shed 0 bases, J shed 6 bases, and the junction held 5 bases outside the gene matches. CDR3 coding DNA: TGTGCCAGCAGCTTAGCGGGAGGGCTTATCGAGCAGTACTTC. This encodes CASSLAGGLIEQYF.